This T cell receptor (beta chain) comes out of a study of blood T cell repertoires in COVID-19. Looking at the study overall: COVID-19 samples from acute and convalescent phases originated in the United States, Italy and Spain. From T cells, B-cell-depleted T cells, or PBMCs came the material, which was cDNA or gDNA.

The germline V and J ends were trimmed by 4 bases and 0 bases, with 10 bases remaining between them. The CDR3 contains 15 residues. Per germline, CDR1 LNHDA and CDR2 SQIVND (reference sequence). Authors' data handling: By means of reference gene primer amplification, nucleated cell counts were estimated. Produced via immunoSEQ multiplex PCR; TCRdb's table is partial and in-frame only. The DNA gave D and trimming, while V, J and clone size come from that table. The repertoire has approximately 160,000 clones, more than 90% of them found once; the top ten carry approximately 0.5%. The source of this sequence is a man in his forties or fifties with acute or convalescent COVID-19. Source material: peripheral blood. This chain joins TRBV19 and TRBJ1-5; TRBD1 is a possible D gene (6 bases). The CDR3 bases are TGTGCCAGTAGTACCACAGGGTATAGCAATCAGCCCCAGCATTTT. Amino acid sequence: CASSTTGYSNQPQHF.